This entry describes one T cell receptor (beta chain). Its target is not known. The data derive from a study of T cell responses to AZD1222 COVID-19 vaccine. Study-level points and caveats: Only 5 or 6 AZD1222 recipients were seropositive at baseline. The span of vaccine-associated CD4 TCRs extended across spike, with dominance at 160-218 and 743-854.

Germline V CDR1 and CDR2: SGHRS, YFSETQ. There are 13 residues in the CDR3. The V end lost 0 bases, the J end lost 3 bases, and 6 bases lay between the germline ends. The assay was immunoSEQ multiplex PCR, and TCRdb's table has in-frame clones only and misses some. The sample holds about 110,000 clones, roughly 92% seen once. This sample comprised peripheral blood, obtained 28 days after the second AZD1222 dose. The chain employs TRBV5-1 and TRBJ2-5; D uncertain. This sequence was found in an adult who received the AZD1222 COVID-19 vaccine. CDR3 coding DNA: TGCGCCAGCAGCTTGGTACCCGAAGAGACCCAGTACTTC. This translates into CASSLVPEETQYF.